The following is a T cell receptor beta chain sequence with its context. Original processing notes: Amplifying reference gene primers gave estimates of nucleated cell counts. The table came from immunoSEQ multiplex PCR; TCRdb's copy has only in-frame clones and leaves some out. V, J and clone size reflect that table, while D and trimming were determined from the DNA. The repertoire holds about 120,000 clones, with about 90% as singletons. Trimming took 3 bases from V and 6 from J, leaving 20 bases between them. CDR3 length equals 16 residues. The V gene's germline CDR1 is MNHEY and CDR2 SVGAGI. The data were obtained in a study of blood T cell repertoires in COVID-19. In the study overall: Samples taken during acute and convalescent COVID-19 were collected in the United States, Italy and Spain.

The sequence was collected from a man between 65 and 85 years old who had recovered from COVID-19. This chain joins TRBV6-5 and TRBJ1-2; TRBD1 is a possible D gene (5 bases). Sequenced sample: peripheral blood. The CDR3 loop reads CASSYGVATQGDGYTF. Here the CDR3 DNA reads TGTGCCAGCAGTTATGGAGTCGCAACCCAGGGTGATGGCTACACCTTC.